The clone carrying this T cell receptor (beta chain) has just a few counts. These data are taken from a study of T cells of healthy individuals. CDR1 and CDR2 from the germline V gene are LGHDT and YNNKEL (reference sequence). Trimming removed 4 bases from V and 5 bases from J, with 10 bases in between. The CDR3 contains 13 residues. TCRdb processed the 5' RACE reads anew with MiXCR; each CDR3 protein has one entry. Here the sample spans about 100,000 distinct CDR3 sequences, roughly 18% being singletons. The clonotype originates from a human donor in good health. The chain carries TRBV3-1 and TRBJ2-3; D uncertain. The CDR3, as DNA: TGTGCCAGCAGCCCAAGAAGTCTAGATACGCAGTATTTT. This translates into CASSPRSLDTQYF.